The 27 T cell receptor beta chains given below trace back to one sample, sequenced in a study of radiotherapy plus CTLA-4 blockade in lung cancer (dated 2018 in TCRdb). Library preparation was by the immunoSEQ multiplex PCR assay. Not all clones reach the TCRdb copy of this immuneACCESS table, which keeps in-frame sequences only. Checked studies attribute under half of the gap to unresolved V genes and leave the rest unexplained. The sample includes approximately 94,000 clones, with roughly 80% observed a single time. Over 20% of the sample rests with the top ten. The sample in question was peripheral blood, obtained from a patient treated with radiotherapy plus ipilimumab. These TCRs come from a human donor with non-small cell lung cancer that progressed on radiotherapy plus ipilimumab.

This chain connects TRBV7-9 to TRBJ1-1; TRBD1 matches 7 bases. This CDR3 is 12 amino acids long. J was trimmed by 9 bases and V by 8 bases; bases with no gene match: 9. Germline V gives CDR1 SEHNR, CDR2 FQNEAQ (reference sequence). The CDR3 DNA is TGTGCCAGCGCCCGGGACAGACTGAAAGCTTTCTTT. Translation gives CASARDRLKAFF.

The chain recombines TRBV7-9 with TRBJ1-4, with D possibly matching TRBD1 (5 bases). V was cut by 1 base and J by 5 bases, with 20 bases left in between. The CDR3 totals 18 residues. CDR1 and CDR2 (germline): SEHNR, FQNEAQ (reference sequence). CDR3 loop: CASSLGRDDRIENEKLFF. The CDR3 coding sequence is TGTGCCAGCAGCTTAGGCCGGGACGACCGTATAGAAAATGAAAAACTGTTTTTT.

This clone has more than one count but fewer than ten. No DNA is shown, since the ends of the CDR3 on it are uncertain; the CDR3 is the one TCRdb lists. The rearrangement links TRBV28 to TRBJ1-5; the table assigns TRBD1, which was not confirmed against the DNA. The germline V gene encodes CDR1 MDHEN and CDR2 SYDVKM. From its first to its last residue, the CDR3 has 16 amino acids. The CDR3 region is CASSFFGQGNNQPQHF.

In its sample, this clone was seen a few times. This rearrangement joins TRBV19 to TRBJ1-1, with D unclear. Germline lookup yields CDR1 LNHDA and CDR2 SQIVND (reference sequence). CDR3 size: 11 residues. V lost 6 bases, J lost 1 base, and 3 bases lay in between. CDR3 residues: CASSGNTEAFF. The CDR3, as DNA: TGTGCCAGTAGCGGGAACACTGAAGCTTTCTTT. Drawing the rest from reference TRBV19 and TRBJ1-1, the complete variable domain is DGGITQSPKYLFRKEGQNVTLSCEQNLNHDAMYWYRQDPGQGLRLIYYSQIVNDFQKGDIAEGYSVSREKKESFPLTVTSAQKNPTAFYLCASSGNTEAFFGQGTRLTVV.

V is TRBV2 and J is TRBJ2-7; perhaps TRBD1 as D (6 bases). V lost 6 bases, J lost 2 bases, and 14 bases lay in between. This CDR3 is built from 14 residues. Looked up from germline, CDR1 is SNHLY and CDR2 is FYNNEI. CDR3 coding DNA: TGTGCCAGCAGCCTCGACAGGACCCCCTACGAGCAGTACGTC. It codes for CASSLDRTPYEQYV.

With regard to this clone: This sample also contains other DNA sequences that code for the same CDR3. The CDR3 bases are TGTGCCAGCAGTGAAGGCGGGACAGGACAGCCCCAGCATTTT. This codes for CASSEGGTGQPQHF. The J gene is TRBJ1-5, the V gene TRBV6-1; 8 nucleotides line up with TRBD1. The CDR3 runs to 14 residues. Germline V gene data show CDR1 as MNHNS and CDR2 as SASEGT. The ends lost 1 base at V and 7 bases at J; junction bases unmatched: 3.

The chain links TRBV9 to TRBJ2-7; 8 nucleotides match TRBD1. With V trimmed by 4 bases and J by 4 bases, 13 bases remained unmatched. Germline V lookup: CDR1 SGDLS, CDR2 YYNGEE. This CDR3 contains 16 residues. CDR3 bases: TGTGCCAGCAGCTTCCCTAACGACAGGGGCGATTACGAGCAGTACGTC. Amino acids: CASSFPNDRGDYEQYV.

The gene calls are TRBV9 and TRBJ1-1, with a possible D match to TRBD1 (6 bases). The V end lost 0 bases, the J end lost 0 bases, and 12 bases lay between the germline ends. The CDR3 has 16 residues. CDR1 is SGDLS, CDR2 YYNGEE, per germline. CDR3 nucleotides: TGTGCCAGCAGCGTAGGAAACGACAGGATGAACACTGAAGCTTTCTTT. This gives the protein CASSVGNDRMNTEAFF.

For the CDR3, the DNA is TGTGCCAGCAGTTTAAGAGGGACAAACATTCAGTACTTC. Encoded protein: CASSLRGTNIQYF. The chain joins TRBV28 to TRBJ2-4; D may be TRBD1 or TRBD2 (5 bases each). CDR3 length equals 13 residues. Germline V CDR1 and CDR2: MDHEN, SYDVKM. V was clipped by 2 bases and J by 6 bases, with 8 bases between them.

This sequence joins TRBV29-1 and TRBJ2-1; the D gene is possibly TRBD2 (6 bases). This CDR3 has 13 residues. CDR1 is SQVTM and CDR2 is ANQGSEA in the germline V gene. Trimming shortened V by 4 bases and J by 3 bases, and 10 bases separated the two germline ends. The CDR3 sequence: CSVADYVYNEQFF. CDR3 bases: TGCAGCGTTGCGGACTATGTCTACAATGAGCAGTTCTTC.

The V and J genes are TRBV5-1 and TRBJ1-3; D is unclear. Germline V gene sequence: CDR1 SGHRS, CDR2 YFSETQ. V was cut by 1 base and J by 0 bases, with 8 bases left in between. The CDR3 length is 15 residues. CDR3 residues: CASSLTFGSGNTIYF. As DNA, the CDR3 is TGCGCCAGCAGCTTGACCTTCGGCTCTGGAAACACCATATATTTT.

This clone was counted once. V and J are TRBV5-1 and TRBJ2-5; D possibly uses TRBD1 or TRBD2 (6 bases each). Trimming removed 3 bases from V and 2 bases from J, with 17 bases in between. Germline V gene sequence: CDR1 SGHRS, CDR2 YFSETQ. CDR3 size: 16 residues. In DNA form, the CDR3 reads TGCGCCAGCAGCTACGGACTAAGGACAGAACAAGAGACCCAGTACTTC. This gives the protein CASSYGLRTEQETQYF.

This clone was seen just once. The sample holds other DNA sequences that translate to the same CDR3. V usage is TRBV5-1 and J usage is TRBJ1-1; 7 bases line up with TRBD1. V was pared by 0 bases and J by 5 bases, with 4 bases of the junction left unmatched. The CDR3 loop spans 14 amino acids. From germline, CDR1 is SGHRS and CDR2 YFSETQ. CDR3 DNA sequence: TGCGCCAGCAGCTTGGACAGGGGAAGGACTGAAGCTTTCTTT. Its protein product is CASSLDRGRTEAFF.

The chain carries TRBV6-1 and TRBJ2-7; TRBD1 agrees at 11 bases. The junction had 4 bases not matched to a gene; V was cut back by 5 bases and J by 7 bases. This CDR3 contains 13 residues. Germline CDR1 is MNHNS and CDR2 is SASEGT. The CDR3 is CASSRTGGDEQYF. CDR3 DNA sequence: TGTGCCAGCAGTCGGACAGGGGGCGATGAGCAGTACTTC.

This chain links TRBV6-6 with TRBJ2-3; 7 bases are shared with TRBD1. Germline values: CDR1 MNHNY, CDR2 SVGAGI (reference sequence). CDR3 length equals 14 residues. V was clipped by 7 bases and J by 1 base; unmatched bases: 5. This CDR3 is CASTRQGGTDTQYF. DNA of the CDR3: TGTGCCAGCACCCGACAGGGAGGCACAGATACGCAGTATTTT.

The chain combines TRBV28 with TRBJ2-7, with unresolved D. The CDR3 length is 12 residues. In germline, CDR1 is MDHEN, CDR2 SYDVKM. The V end lost 4 bases, the J end lost 7 bases, and 11 bases lay between the germline ends. The CDR3 region is CASSSPMREQYF. For the CDR3, the DNA is TGTGCCAGCAGTTCTCCGATGCGGGAGCAGTACTTC.

V gene TRBV7-2 combines with J gene TRBJ2-1; TRBD2 agrees at 7 bases. V lost 5 bases, J lost 0 bases, and 7 bases stayed unmatched. This CDR3 contains 16 residues. Germline values: CDR1 SGHTA, CDR2 FQGNSA. CDR3 DNA: TGTGCCAGCAGCCGGGCGGGAGCCAGCTCCTACAATGAGCAGTTCTTC. This sequence encodes CASSRAGASSYNEQFF. The full variable domain, completed using reference TRBV7-2 and TRBJ2-1, is GAGVSQSPSNKVTEKGKDVELRCDPISGHTALYWYRQSLGQGLEFLIYFQGNSAPDKSGLPSDRFSAERTGGSVSTLTIQRTQQEDSAVYLCASSRAGASSYNEQFFGPGTRLTVL.

CDR3 in DNA: TGTGCCAGTAGTATAGGAACGGGCGGGGAGCTGTTTTTT. It specifies CASSIGTGGELFF. This chain uses TRBV19 with TRBJ2-2; D remains ambiguous. The V end was cut by 1 base, the J end by 7 bases, with 7 bases between. CDR1 and CDR2 from the germline V gene are LNHDA and SQIVND (reference sequence). CDR3 length: 13 residues.

V usage is TRBV7-9 and J usage is TRBJ1-2; D is perhaps TRBD1 (5 bases). There are 13 residues in the CDR3. CDR1 and CDR2 (germline): SEHNR, FQNEAQ (reference sequence). Deletions cut 1 base from V and 8 bases from J, with 11 bases between. The CDR3 is CASSLGGRQGYTF. The CDR3 DNA reads as TGTGCCAGCAGCTTAGGGGGCCGACAGGGCTACACCTTC.

The CDR3 region is CASSAPLQDTQYF. DNA for the CDR3: TGTGCCAGCAGCGCCCCCCTCCAAGATACGCAGTATTTT. This chain joins TRBV9 and TRBJ2-3; D ambiguous. CDR1 and CDR2 (germline): SGDLS, YYNGEE. Deletions cut 3 bases from V and 5 bases from J, with 10 bases between. CDR3 length: 13 residues.

The rearrangement uses TRBV30 and TRBJ1-2, with 7 nucleotides matching TRBD1. The germline CDR1 and CDR2 sequences are GTSNPN and SVGIG (reference sequence). The CDR3 spans 14 residues. Germline trimming cut 5 bases from V and 5 bases from J; bases unmatched to any gene: 11. CDR3 sequence (DNA): TGTGCCTGGGGGGGGGACAGTTACCTTTATGGCTACACCTTC. Its translation is CAWGGDSYLYGYTF.

The genes are TRBV18 and TRBJ2-2; a possible D gene is TRBD1 (6 bases). The V end lost 0 bases, the J end lost 5 bases, and 13 bases lay between the germline ends. Germline V CDR1 and CDR2: KGHSH, LQKENI. This CDR3 contains 16 residues. CDR3 protein: CASSPPSTGWTGELFF. The CDR3 region has the DNA TGTGCCAGCTCACCACCTAGCACAGGGTGGACCGGGGAGCTGTTTTTT.

V gene TRBV25-1 combines with J gene TRBJ2-4, with 15 bases fitting TRBD2. CDR1 is MGHDK and CDR2 is SYGVNS in the germline V gene. The CDR3 extends over 17 amino acids. Trimming at V came to 5 bases and at J to 6 bases, leaving 8 bases not matched to a gene. The CDR3: CASSPGLAGGGGNIQYF. CDR3 sequence (DNA): TGTGCCAGCAGTCCCGGACTAGCGGGAGGGGGCGGAAACATTCAGTACTTC.

The gene calls are TRBV4-1 and TRBJ1-3; the match to TRBD1 covers 7 bases. The CDR3 runs 17 residues. With 3 bases clipped from V and 1 base from J, the junction kept 9 bases outside the gene matches. Germline CDR1 reads MGHRA; CDR2 reads YSYEKL. DNA of the CDR3: TGCGCCAGCAGCCAGATCGGCGGGGGACAGTCTGGAAACACCATATATTTT. It yields the protein CASSQIGGGQSGNTIYF.

The rearrangement joins TRBV5-4 to TRBJ1-1; no reliable D call. Per the germline V gene, CDR1 is SGHNT and CDR2 is YYREEE (reference sequence). The CDR3 totals 12 residues. Trimming left V 4 bases short and J 5 bases short, with 9 bases between. The CDR3 here is CASSARRTEAFF. CDR3 DNA: TGTGCCAGCAGCGCCCGTAGGACTGAAGCTTTCTTT.

The CDR3 DNA sequence: TGTGCCAGCAGCTTGGAAGGGGGTCTGCGGACTGGAAACACCATATATTTT. Translating gives CASSLEGGLRTGNTIYF. The V and J genes are TRBV5-4 and TRBJ1-3, with a possible D match to TRBD1 (6 bases). The length of the CDR3 is 17 residues. V was pared by 0 bases and J by 2 bases, with 15 bases between. Germline V gene sequence: CDR1 SGHNT, CDR2 YYREEE (reference sequence). The full variable domain, completed using reference TRBV5-4 and TRBJ1-3, is ETGVTQSPTHLIKTRGQQVTLRCSSQSGHNTVSWYQQALGQGPQFIFQYYREEENGRGNFPPRFSGLQFPNYSSELNVNALELDDSALYLCASSLEGGLRTGNTIYFGEGSWLTVV.

J is TRBJ2-1 and V is TRBV7-3; D remains unclear. Germline V lookup: CDR1 SGHTA, CDR2 FQGTGA. The CDR3 extends over 15 amino acids. The V end was cut by 2 bases, the J end by 6 bases, with 14 bases between. The CDR3 here is CASSLGPNPFNEQFF. Written as DNA, the CDR3 is TGTGCCAGCAGCTTAGGGCCAAACCCTTTCAATGAGCAGTTCTTC.